This entry is about one TCR beta chain. The record originates from a study of blood T cell repertoires in COVID-19. Across the study: Specimens from acute and convalescent COVID-19 originated in the United States, Italy and Spain.

Profiling relied on immunoSEQ multiplex PCR, and the TCRdb table lists in-frame clones only, not all of them. In the table there are more than 100,000 clones, 90% of which are singletons. The V end lost 7 bases, the J end lost 3 bases, and 12 bases lay between the germline ends. The germline V gene encodes CDR1 MNHEY and CDR2 SVGAGI. CDR3 length: 14 amino acids. V usage is TRBV6-5 and J usage is TRBJ2-2, with D possibly TRBD1 on 5 matching bases. Sequenced input: peripheral blood. The receptor was derived from a woman aged 60-70 years with COVID-19, enrolled during active disease. In DNA form, the CDR3 reads TGTGCCAGCACGGCAGGGCGAGACACCGGGGAGCTGTTTTTT. Protein sequence: CASTAGRDTGELFF.